The 8 T cell receptor beta chains listed next were all sequenced from one sample in a study of CD8 T cells in ankylosing spondylitis. MiXCR, applied by TCRdb to the 5' RACE reads, yields one record per CDR3 protein. The repertoire holds 230,000 or so distinct CDR3 sequences, 24% seen once, with over 0.55% in the top ten. The sequencing sample was made of blood, either unsorted or a sorted T cell fraction (not recorded which). These receptors were taken from a male donor with ankylosing spondylitis or in good health (not recorded which).

This chain links TRBV20-1 with TRBJ2-7; D is ambiguous. Trimming removed 5 bases at V and 3 bases at J, with 8 bases between. The CDR3 runs 11 residues. Germline V gene data show CDR1 as DFQATT and CDR2 as SNEGSKA (reference sequence). The CDR3: CSAGLGYEQYF. Written as DNA, the CDR3 is TGCAGTGCTGGTTTGGGCTACGAGCAGTACTTC.

The J gene is TRBJ2-5, the V gene TRBV12-3 or TRBV12-4; D is perhaps TRBD2 (5 bases). This CDR3 has 16 amino acids. V was pared by 4 bases and J by 0 bases, with 15 bases between. In DNA, the CDR3 is TGTGCCAGCAGTTCCGAGGGCAGGCGATACCAAGAGACCCAGTACTTC. Translating gives CASSSEGRRYQETQYF.

This clonotype has a handful of counts. The junction shows a germline mismatch at one end, possibly a read error. This chain connects TRBV2 to TRBJ2-4; 7 bases fit TRBD2. The germline gives CDR1 SNHLY, CDR2 FYNNEI. The CDR3 length is 18 residues. This CDR3 is CAISLGAGTLLAKNIQYF. The CDR3 region has the DNA TGTGCCATCAGTTTGGGAGCGGGAACTCTTCTAGCCAAAAACATTCAGTACTTC.

This chain links TRBV19 with TRBJ2-6, with D possibly TRBD1 on 5 matching bases. The V end lost 6 bases, the J end lost 0 bases, and 9 bases lay between the germline ends. The CDR3 spans 15 residues. CDR1 LNHDA and CDR2 SQIVND come from the germline V gene (reference sequence). The CDR3, as DNA: TGTGCCAGTAGAGCGCAGGGCTCTGGGGCCAACGTCCTGACTTTC. Translated: CASRAQGSGANVLTF. The variable domain in full, with the rest retrieved from reference TRBV19 and TRBJ2-6, is DGGITQSPKYLFRKEGQNVTLSCEQNLNHDAMYWYRQDPGQGLRLIYYSQIVNDFQKGDIAEGYSVSREKKESFPLTVTSAQKNPTAFYLCASRAQGSGANVLTFGAGSRLTVL.

This clonotype was observed at least ten times. The chain employs TRBV20-1 and TRBJ1-2, with D possibly TRBD1 on 6 matching bases. This CDR3 is built from 11 residues. Germline CDR1 reads DFQATT; CDR2 reads SNEGSKA (reference sequence). Trimming removed 3 bases from V and 6 bases from J, with 8 bases in between. The chain's CDR3 is CSARGTHGYTF. In nucleotides, the CDR3 is TGCAGTGCTAGGGGGACACATGGCTACACCTTC.

This clonotype has at least ten counts. The J gene is TRBJ2-1, the V gene TRBV20-1; TRBD1 matches at 9 bases. V dropped 2 bases and J dropped 8; count of bases not matched to a gene: 7. CDR1 is DFQATT, CDR2 SNEGSKA, per germline (reference sequence). CDR3 size: 14 residues. The CDR3 here is CSARRQGGFDEQFF. The CDR3 DNA is TGCAGTGCTAGACGACAGGGGGGTTTCGATGAGCAGTTCTTC.

V is TRBV6-1 and J is TRBJ2-2; tentatively, D is TRBD1 or TRBD2 (5 bases each). In germline, CDR1 is MNHNS, CDR2 SASEGT. The CDR3 has 14 amino acids. As DNA, the CDR3 is TGTGCGTCAAGGGGCAGGACTAACACCGGGGAGCTGTTTTTT. Its translation is CASRGRTNTGELFF.

The chain carries TRBV15 and TRBJ2-3; D gene uncertain. Per the germline V gene, CDR1 is LNHNV and CDR2 is YYDKDF (reference sequence). The CDR3 runs 13 residues. V was cut by 8 bases and J by 1 base, with 10 bases left in between. The CDR3 loop reads CATAGWGTDTQYF. Written as DNA, the CDR3 is TGTGCCACCGCCGGGTGGGGCACAGATACGCAGTATTTT.